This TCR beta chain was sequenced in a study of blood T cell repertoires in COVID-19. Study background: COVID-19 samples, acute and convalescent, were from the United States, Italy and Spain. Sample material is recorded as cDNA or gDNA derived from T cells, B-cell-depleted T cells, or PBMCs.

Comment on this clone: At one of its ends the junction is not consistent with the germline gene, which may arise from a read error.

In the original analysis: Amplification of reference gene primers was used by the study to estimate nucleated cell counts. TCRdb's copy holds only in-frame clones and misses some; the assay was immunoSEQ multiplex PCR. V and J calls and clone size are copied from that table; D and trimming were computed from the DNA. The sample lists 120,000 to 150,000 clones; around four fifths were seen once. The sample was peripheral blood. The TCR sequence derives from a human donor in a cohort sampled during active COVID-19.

This CDR3 is CASSEGLQTGNF. CDR3 nucleotides: TGTGCCAGCAGTGAGGGACTCCAAACTGGGAACTTC. V and J are TRBV2 and TRBJ2-5, with TRBD2 as a possible D gene (6 bases). The CDR3 covers 12 residues. The germline CDR1 and CDR2 sequences are SNHLY and FYNNEI.